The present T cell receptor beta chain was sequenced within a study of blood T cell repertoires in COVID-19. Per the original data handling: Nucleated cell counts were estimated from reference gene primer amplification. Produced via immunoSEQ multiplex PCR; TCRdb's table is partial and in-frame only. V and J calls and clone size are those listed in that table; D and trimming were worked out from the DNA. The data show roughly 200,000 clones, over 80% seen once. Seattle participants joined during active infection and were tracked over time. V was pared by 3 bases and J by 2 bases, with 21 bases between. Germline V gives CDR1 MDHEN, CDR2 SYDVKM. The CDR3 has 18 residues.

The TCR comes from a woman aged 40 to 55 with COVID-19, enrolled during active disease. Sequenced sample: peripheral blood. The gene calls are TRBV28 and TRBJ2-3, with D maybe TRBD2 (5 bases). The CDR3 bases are TGTGCCAGCAGTTTCTTCCCGGGGATAACGGTGAACACAGATACGCAGTATTTT. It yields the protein CASSFFPGITVNTDTQYF.